The TCR beta chain described here comes from a study of blood T cell repertoires in COVID-19. About the study: Acute and convalescent COVID-19 specimens originated in the United States, Italy and Spain.

Researchers sorted participants into cohorts using their self-reported clinical history. Method: immunoSEQ multiplex PCR; TCRdb's copy keeps in-frame clones and lacks some. The data hold around 250,000 clones, with about 87% observed a single time. The V gene's germline CDR1 is SGHDT and CDR2 YYEEEE. V dropped 3 bases and J dropped 4 bases, with 13 bases sitting between them. The CDR3 is made up of 15 amino acids. V usage is TRBV5-6 and J usage is TRBJ2-2; the D is unclear. Sequenced sample: PBMCs or T cells enriched from blood (not recorded which). The origin of this receptor is a woman in her forties or fifties who had recovered from COVID-19. CDR3 amino acids: CASSWAWAGTGELFF. The CDR3 DNA reads as TGTGCCAGCAGCTGGGCTTGGGCCGGCACCGGGGAGCTGTTTTTT.